The 16 T cell receptor beta chains below were found in one sample sequenced in a study of cytomegalovirus exposure and HLA in healthy donors. With 60 Vbeta and 13 Jbeta primers, the PCR was carried out. Generated by immunoSEQ multiplex PCR, the TCRdb table keeps only in-frame clones and is missing some. The repertoire consists of about 94,000 clones, with around three quarters occurring once and the leading ten covering about 1.4%. Specimen: PBMCs. These receptors all come from a male donor in good health and CMV-seronegative.

V is TRBV4-1 and J is TRBJ1-3; D is undetermined. CDR1 and CDR2 from the germline V gene are MGHRA and YSYEKL. CDR3 length equals 18 residues. Trimming removed 2 bases at V and 4 bases at J, with 21 bases between. The CDR3: CASSQTQLRRVTGNTIYF. CDR3 bases: TGCGCCAGCAGCCAAACCCAATTAAGGAGGGTGACCGGAAACACCATATATTTT.

V usage is TRBV10-1 and J usage is TRBJ2-3; TRBD2 might be the D (5 bases). The V and J ends lost 3 bases and 7 bases respectively, with 17 bases between them. The germline CDR1 and CDR2 sequences are WNHNN and SYGVQD (reference sequence). The CDR3 totals 15 residues. The CDR3 region is CASSEEGLRRNTQYF. The CDR3 DNA sequence: TGCGCCAGCAGTGAAGAGGGTCTAAGGAGAAATACGCAGTATTTT.

The chain links TRBV4-1 to TRBJ2-4, with 9 nucleotides matching TRBD2. The J segment lost 0 bases and the V segment lost 0 bases, leaving 9 bases of the junction unmatched. The CDR3 is made up of 19 amino acids. Looked up from germline, CDR1 is MGHRA and CDR2 is YSYEKL. This chain's CDR3 is CASSQDLAGGELAKNIQYF. CDR3 DNA: TGCGCCAGCAGCCAAGATCTCGCGGGAGGGGAACTAGCCAAAAACATTCAGTACTTC.

The V gene is TRBV4-3, the J gene TRBJ2-7, with D possibly matching TRBD1 (7 bases). Germline V gives CDR1 LGHNA, CDR2 YSLEER. The ends were cut back, 0 bases at V and 1 base at J, with 19 bases in the middle. CDR3 length: 18 residues. The CDR3 spells CASSQDRQGGTISYEQYF. Here the CDR3 DNA reads TGCGCCAGCAGCCAAGATCGGCAGGGGGGCACTATTTCCTACGAGCAGTACTTC.

The table lists this clone with a few counts. The V gene is TRBV29-1, the J gene TRBJ2-4; 15 nucleotides agree with TRBD2. V gave up 4 bases and J gave up 9 bases; unmatched junction bases: 13. This CDR3 is built from 17 residues. The V gene's germline CDR1 is SQVTM and CDR2 ANQGSEA. In DNA, the CDR3 is TGCAGCGTTGTAAAGGGCAGGACTAGCGGGAGGGCCAGCATTCAGTACTTC. Its translation: CSVVKGRTSGRASIQYF.

The chain links TRBV7-9 to TRBJ2-6; 7 bases line up with TRBD1. The CDR3 is 18 amino acids. Trimming removed 2 bases from V and 2 bases from J; junction bases left unmatched: 9. The V gene's germline CDR1 is SEHNR and CDR2 FQNEAQ (reference sequence). CDR3 bases: TGTGCCAGCAGCTTATACGGGACAGTCCGAGCTGGGGCCAACGTCCTGACTTTC. Its protein is CASSLYGTVRAGANVLTF.

The chain has TRBV5-6 and TRBJ1-1; 9 bases are a match to TRBD1. V gave up 0 bases and J gave up 3 bases; unmatched junction bases: 12. This CDR3 has 18 amino acids. Germline V lookup: CDR1 SGHDT, CDR2 YYEEEE. CDR3 DNA: TGTGCCAGCAGCTTGGGAAGGACAGGGGCACCTGGGGACACTGAAGCTTTCTTT. This gives the protein CASSLGRTGAPGDTEAFF.

This chain joins TRBV6-5 and TRBJ2-3; a possible D gene is TRBD1 (6 bases). The CDR3 extends over 13 amino acids. CDR1 and CDR2 from the germline V gene are MNHEY and SVGAGI. Deletions cut 5 bases from V and 2 bases from J, with 8 bases between. The CDR3: CASSGDNTDTQYF. The CDR3 coding sequence is TGTGCCAGCAGTGGGGACAACACAGATACGCAGTATTTT.

This sequence joins TRBV7-2 and TRBJ2-5, with unresolved D. The DNA end favors TRBJ2-7, so the J call may be wrong. Germline V gene data show CDR1 as SGHTA and CDR2 as FQGNSA. CDR3 length equals 15 residues. This chain's CDR3 is CASSLSSDSSYEQYF. DNA for the CDR3: TGTGCCAGCAGCTTATCCTCCGATAGCTCCTACGAGCAGTACTTC.

This chain connects TRBV11-2 to TRBJ1-4; D possibly corresponds to TRBD1 (5 bases). The CDR3 is 14 residues long. Germline CDR1 SGHAT, CDR2 FQNNGV. Between the trimmed V and J ends, which lost 1 base and 8 bases, there was a span of 11 bases. The DNA for the CDR3 is TGTGCCAGCAGCTTAGCGGGGGGTCGCGAAAAACTGTTTTTT. Translating gives CASSLAGGREKLFF.

The V call is TRBV7-3, the J call TRBJ2-3, with 9 positions matching TRBD2. Per germline, CDR1 SGHTA and CDR2 FQGTGA. The length of the CDR3 is 16 residues. Unmatched junction bases numbered 6, after V lost 3 bases and J lost 2 bases. CDR3 in amino acids: CASSFGAGGTTDTQYF. The CDR3 nucleotides read TGTGCCAGCAGCTTCGGAGCGGGGGGTACCACAGATACGCAGTATTTT.

The rearrangement links TRBV2 to TRBJ1-2; 8 positions agree with TRBD1. CDR1 and CDR2 (germline): SNHLY, FYNNEI. V was clipped by 4 bases and J by 5 bases; unmatched bases: 0. The CDR3 consists of 12 residues. CDR3: CASSGQGYGYTF. Written as DNA, the CDR3 is TGTGCCAGCAGTGGACAGGGGTATGGCTACACCTTC.

V is TRBV28 and J is TRBJ1-2; TRBD1 matches at 8 bases. From germline, CDR1 is MDHEN and CDR2 SYDVKM. V shed 6 bases and J 8 bases; nucleotides not matched to a gene: 8. The CDR3 contains 13 residues. The CDR3 here is CASRARGLGGYTF. In DNA, the CDR3 is TGTGCCAGCAGGGCCAGGGGGCTCGGAGGCTACACCTTC.

The chain is built from TRBV7-8 and TRBJ2-7; 12 positions agree with TRBD2. CDR1 is SGHVS and CDR2 is FQNEAQ in the germline V gene. This CDR3 region has 17 residues. The V gene end was trimmed by 1 base and the J gene end by 0 bases; junction bases not matched to a gene: 4. The CDR3 loop reads CASSLGTSGESSYEQYF. CDR3 sequence (DNA): TGTGCCAGCAGCTTAGGGACTAGCGGGGAGAGCTCCTACGAGCAGTACTTC.

On this clone itself: This sample includes further DNA sequences coding for the same CDR3. V gene TRBV4-3 combines with J gene TRBJ1-2, with 10 bases matching TRBD1. From germline, CDR1 is LGHNA and CDR2 YSLEER. V shed 3 bases and J 2 bases; nucleotides not matched to a gene: 0. The CDR3 is made up of 14 amino acids. The DNA of the CDR3 is TGCGCCAGCAGCCAGGACAGGGGGAACTATGGCTACACCTTC. Translation gives CASSQDRGNYGYTF.

V is TRBV7-6 and J is TRBJ2-6; TRBD2 matches 8 bases. After removal of 4 bases from V and 2 bases from J, the junction contained 1 base not matched to a gene. Germline V gene sequence: CDR1 SGHVS, CDR2 FNYEAQ. The CDR3 is 15 amino acids. The CDR3 loop reads CASSSGGAGANVLTF. The DNA of the CDR3 is TGTGCCAGCAGCTCCGGGGGGGCTGGGGCCAACGTCCTGACTTTC.